These T cell receptor beta chains were read from a single sample in a study of blood T cell repertoires in COVID-19. Some clones are missing from TCRdb's copy, which holds only in-frame ones; the method was immunoSEQ multiplex PCR. The sample lists fewer than 200,000 clones; roughly nine tenths were seen once. The specimen sequenced was peripheral blood. The receptors here all came from a man between 18 and 35 years old who had recovered from COVID-19. The CDR3 runs from the conserved cysteine through the conserved F or W. D genes are given only for firm matches. Clone sizes are given selectively: once, few, many, or a class where the clone is expanded.

CDR3 length	V gene	D gene	clone size	J gene	CDR3 DNA	CDR3 protein
15	TRBV2	NA	NA	TRBJ2-3	TGTGCCAGCACTAAGGATAGACTTAGCACAGATACGCAGTATTTT	CASTKDRLSTDTQYF
14	TRBV30	NA	NA	TRBJ1-5	TGTGCCTGGAGTGTAATGGCTCTTAGCCAGCCCCAGCATTTT	CAWSVMALSQPQHF
16	TRBV18	TRBD2	NA	TRBJ2-2	TGTGCCACCGCCCGTAGCGGGAGGGCCGACACCGGGGAGCTGTTTTTT	CATARSGRADTGELFF
13	TRBV5-6	NA	NA	TRBJ1-6	TGTGCCAGCAGCAATTACAGGAATTCACCCCTCCACTTT	CASSNYRNSPLHF
15	TRBV5-1	TRBD2	NA	TRBJ2-2	TGCGCCAGCAGCTTCTCGGGGGGAGGCACCGGGGAGCTGTTTTTT	CASSFSGGGTGELFF
15	TRBV19	NA	NA	TRBJ2-7	TGTGCCAGTAGCCCAGGGCAGGGGAGCTCCTACGAGCAGTACTTC	CASSPGQGSSYEQYF
15	TRBV6-2/TRBV6-3	TRBD2	NA	TRBJ2-1	TGTGCCAGCAGTTCTCCCCAGAAATTGGCGGGAGCGCAGTTCTTC	CASSSPQKLAGAQFF
18	TRBV28	TRBD2	NA	TRBJ2-2	TGTGCCAGCAGGAGTTTTGGGCTAGCGGGAGTGCGAACCGGGGAGCTGTTTTTT	CASRSFGLAGVRTGELFF
13	TRBV7-9	NA	few	TRBJ2-7	TGTGCCAGCAGCTTTAGCGGCTCCTACGAGCAGTACTTC	CASSFSGSYEQYF
15	TRBV19	NA	NA	TRBJ1-3	TGTGCCAGTAGTTGGACTTTGGACTCTGGAAACACCATATATTTT	CASSWTLDSGNTIYF
15	TRBV3-1/TRBV3-2	NA	NA	TRBJ2-5	TGTGCCAGCAGCCCACAAGGGAGGGGGCAAGAGACCCAGTACTTC	CASSPQGRGQETQYF
17	TRBV3-1/TRBV3-2	TRBD2	few	TRBJ2-7	TGTGCCAGCAGCCAACGTAGTAGCGGGAGGTCGAGATACGAGCAGTACTTC	CASSQRSSGRSRYEQYF
17	TRBV4-2	TRBD2	NA	TRBJ2-1	TGTGCCAGCAGCCAAGATCACACTAGCGGGGGGTACAATGAGCAGTTCTTC	CASSQDHTSGGYNEQFF
16	TRBV15	NA	NA	TRBJ1-3	TGTGCCACCAGCAGAGAGAGGAGTGGCGGTGATGACACCATATATTTT	CATSRERSGGDDTIYF
15	TRBV15	NA	NA	TRBJ1-1	TGTGCCACCAGCAGTGGGGGCGTCGCGCGGTTTATTACTTTCTTT	CATSSGGVARFITFF
16	TRBV19	TRBD1	once	TRBJ1-1	TGTGCCAGTAGTCAAACCGGGACAGCCTCGAACACTGAAGCTTTCTTT	CASSQTGTASNTEAFF
16	TRBV6-2/TRBV6-3	TRBD2	NA	TRBJ2-7	TGTGCCAGCAGTTACGACCCGAGCGGGAGAAAGTACGAGCAGTACTTC	CASSYDPSGRKYEQYF
16	TRBV4-1	TRBD1	NA	TRBJ1-4	TGCGCCAGCAGCCCCCCCGGGACAGGGGAGGGTGAAAAACTGTTTTTT	CASSPPGTGEGEKLFF
16	TRBV7-2	TRBD1	NA	TRBJ2-7	TGTGCCAGCAGCTTAGCTCTCTCCGGGACAGGAGACGAGCAGTACTTC	CASSLALSGTGDEQYF